Given below is one T cell receptor beta chain in context. Its antigen is unknown. This CDR3 has 15 amino acids. Looked up from germline, CDR1 is SGHRS and CDR2 is YFSETQ. Trimming took 5 bases from V and 7 from J; bases not matched to a gene: 9. This entry is derived from a study of beta chain features in type 1 diabetes. Notes on the study in general: Within each of all four CD4+ subsets, Type 1 diabetes patients had TCRB CDR3s that were moderately but significantly shorter.

TCRB transcripts that were expressed got sequenced, as all of the isolated RNA had been reverse transcribed. Several million reads was the average for naive, central memory and regulatory T cell samples. Clones were sequenced by immunoSEQ multiplex PCR, and TCRdb holds only the in-frame ones, with some missing. The sample records hundreds of thousands of clones, around 12% being singletons. The clonotype comes from a woman between 18 and 29 years old with type 1 diabetes. The genes are TRBV5-1 and TRBJ2-1; 10 nucleotides match TRBD1. Sequenced: naive CD4+ T cells from blood. The CDR3 reads CASRAGTGALNEQFF. Written as DNA, the CDR3 is TGCGCCAGCAGGGCTGGGACAGGGGCTCTGAATGAGCAGTTCTTC.